This TCR beta chain is drawn from a study of persistence of HIV-infected CD4 T cells. Germline V gives CDR1 LNHDA, CDR2 SQIVND (reference sequence). The V and J ends lost 5 bases and 4 bases respectively, with 12 bases between them. The CDR3 is 14 residues long. The libraries were made with immunoSEQ version 4 in survey mode. Clones were sequenced by immunoSEQ multiplex PCR, and TCRdb holds only the in-frame ones, with some missing. The sample holds roughly 17,000 clones; around three fifths are singletons and the top ten take roughly 8.8%. Cells were stimulated with CMV-infected fibroblast lysates at roughly 10 ug/mL. Sorting of responding CD4+ T cells relied on upregulated CD40 ligand together with CD69. For at least 4 years, plasma HIV-1 RNA was undetectable (<50 copies/mL). Anti-CD28/CD49d costimulation, CD40-blocking antibody and enfuvirtide were given to CD8-depleted PBMCs for 18 hours. A note on this clone: Its antigen is not identified.

This receptor was taken from an adult woman with HIV who was CMV-seropositive. The gene calls are TRBV19 and TRBJ1-3; D uncertain. The source was CD4+ T cells sorted from PBMCs after 18-hour stimulation, collected from a patient who received antiretroviral therapy. The CDR3 DNA follows: TGTGCCAGTAGTCTCGAGGACTTAGGAAACACCATATATTTT. Translation: CASSLEDLGNTIYF.